This entry features one TCR beta chain sequence. The V gene's germline CDR1 is SGHVS and CDR2 FNYEAQ. The CDR3 has 16 amino acids. The V end was cut by 1 base, the J end by 2 bases, with 13 bases between. The data are from a study of glioma-infiltrating T cells. TCR alpha and beta CDR3 regions were amplified from RNA using iRepertoire nested multiplex PCR. A single record per CDR3 protein comes from TCRdb applying MiXCR to the multiplex PCR reads. This sample yields over 70,000 distinct CDR3 sequences, of which around 23% are seen a single time; roughly 6.7% belongs to the top ten. The source is a human donor with low-grade glioma or glioblastoma, undergoing nonglioma brain surgery, or in good health (not recorded which). The specimen sequenced was glioma tissue, nonneoplastic brain tissue, or PBMCs (not recorded which). The chain combines TRBV7-6 with TRBJ2-3; possibly TRBD1 for D (6 bases). CDR3 loop: CASSLGAGANTDTQYF. CDR3 bases: TGTGCCAGCAGCTTAGGGGCAGGGGCGAACACAGATACGCAGTATTTT.